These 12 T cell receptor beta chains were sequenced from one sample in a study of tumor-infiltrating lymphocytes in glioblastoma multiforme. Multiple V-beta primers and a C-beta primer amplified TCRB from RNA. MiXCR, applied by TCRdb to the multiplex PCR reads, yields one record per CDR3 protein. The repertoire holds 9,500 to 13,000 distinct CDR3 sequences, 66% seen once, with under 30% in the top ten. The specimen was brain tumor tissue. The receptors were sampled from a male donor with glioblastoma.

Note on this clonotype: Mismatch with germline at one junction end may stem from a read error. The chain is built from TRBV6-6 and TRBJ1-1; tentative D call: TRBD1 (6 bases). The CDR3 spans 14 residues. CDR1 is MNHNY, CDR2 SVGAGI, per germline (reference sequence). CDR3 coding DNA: TGCGCCAGCAGCAGAGTCACAGGGAACACTGAAGCTCTCTTT. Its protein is CASSRVTGNTEALF.

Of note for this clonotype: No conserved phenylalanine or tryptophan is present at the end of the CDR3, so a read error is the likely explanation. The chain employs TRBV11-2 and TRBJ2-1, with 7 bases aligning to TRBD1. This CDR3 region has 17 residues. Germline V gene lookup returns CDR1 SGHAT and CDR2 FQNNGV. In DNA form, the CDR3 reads TGTGCCAGCAGCTTAGCAGTAAGGGGGCCATCGCGCAATAAGCAGTTCCTC. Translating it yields CASSLAVRGPSRNKQFL.

The CDR3 loop is CASSSLAVVQETQYF. Written as DNA, the CDR3 is TGTGCCAGCAGCTCCTTAGCGGTAGTCCAAGAGACCCAGTACTTC. The chain couples TRBV11-2 to TRBJ2-5; D is possibly TRBD2 (6 bases). Trimming removed 4 bases at V and 1 base at J, with 13 bases between. This CDR3 spans 15 amino acids. Germline CDR1 and CDR2: SGHAT and FQNNGV.

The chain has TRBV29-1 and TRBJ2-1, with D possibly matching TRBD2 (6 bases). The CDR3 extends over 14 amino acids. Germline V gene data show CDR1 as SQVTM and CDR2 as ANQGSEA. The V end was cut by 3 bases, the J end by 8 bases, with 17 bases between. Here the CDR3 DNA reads TGCAGCGTTGATGGACTAACGGGAGACTATGAGCAGTTCTTC. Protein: CSVDGLTGDYEQFF.

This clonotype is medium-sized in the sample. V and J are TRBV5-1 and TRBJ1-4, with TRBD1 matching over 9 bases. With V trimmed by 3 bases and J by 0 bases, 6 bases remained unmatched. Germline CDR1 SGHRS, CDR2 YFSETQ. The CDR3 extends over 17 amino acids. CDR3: CASSWETGGSTNEKLFF. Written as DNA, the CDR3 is TGCGCCAGCAGCTGGGAGACAGGGGGTTCAACTAATGAAAAACTGTTTTTT.

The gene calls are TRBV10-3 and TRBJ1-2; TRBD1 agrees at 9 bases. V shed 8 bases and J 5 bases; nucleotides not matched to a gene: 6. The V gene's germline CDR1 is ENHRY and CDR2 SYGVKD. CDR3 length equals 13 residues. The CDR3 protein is CAIDTGGGYGYTF. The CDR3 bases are TGTGCCATCGACACAGGGGGCGGATATGGCTACACCTTC.

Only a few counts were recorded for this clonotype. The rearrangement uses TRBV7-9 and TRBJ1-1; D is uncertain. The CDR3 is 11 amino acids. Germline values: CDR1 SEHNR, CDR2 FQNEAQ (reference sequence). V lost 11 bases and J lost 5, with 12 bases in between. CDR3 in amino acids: CAVVGRTEAFF. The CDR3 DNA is TGTGCCGTGGTTGGGAGGACTGAAGCTTTCTTT.

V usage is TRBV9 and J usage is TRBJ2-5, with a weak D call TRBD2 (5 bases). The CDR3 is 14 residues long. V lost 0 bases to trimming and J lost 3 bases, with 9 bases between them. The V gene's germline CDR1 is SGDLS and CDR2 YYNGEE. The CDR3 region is CASSVDLREETQYF. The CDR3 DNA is TGTGCCAGCAGCGTAGATCTGAGGGAAGAGACCCAGTACTTC.

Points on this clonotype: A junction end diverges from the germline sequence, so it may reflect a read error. CDR3 protein: CASSRDTSPAGPNTEAFF. As DNA, the CDR3 is TGCGCCAGCAGCCGAGATACCTCCCCAGCCGGGCCAAACACCGAAGCTTTCTTT. This sequence joins TRBV4-1 and TRBJ1-1; D unresolved. The CDR3 spans 18 residues. The germline gives CDR1 MGHRA, CDR2 YSYEKL.

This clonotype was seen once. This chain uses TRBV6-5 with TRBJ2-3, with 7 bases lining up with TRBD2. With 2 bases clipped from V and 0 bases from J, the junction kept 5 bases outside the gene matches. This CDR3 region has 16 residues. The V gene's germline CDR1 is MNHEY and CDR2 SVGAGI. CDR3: CASSYMGGGSTDTQYF. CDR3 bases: TGTGCCAGCAGTTACATGGGCGGGGGAAGCACAGATACGCAGTATTTT.

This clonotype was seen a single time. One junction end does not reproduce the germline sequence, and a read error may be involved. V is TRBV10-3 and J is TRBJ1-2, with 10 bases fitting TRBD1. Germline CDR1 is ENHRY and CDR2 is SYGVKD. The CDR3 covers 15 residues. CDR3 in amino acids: CAISEGQGRNYGYTF. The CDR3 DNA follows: TGTGCAATCAGTGAGGGACAGGGGCGAAACTATGGCTACACCTTC.

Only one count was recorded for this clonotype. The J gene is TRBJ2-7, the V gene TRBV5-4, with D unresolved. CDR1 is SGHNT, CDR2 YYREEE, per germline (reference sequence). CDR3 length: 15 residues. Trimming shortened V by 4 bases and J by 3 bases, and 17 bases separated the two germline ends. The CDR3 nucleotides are TGTGCCAGCAGCCTATCGGCAGAGAATCACTACGAGCAGTACTTC. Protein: CASSLSAENHYEQYF. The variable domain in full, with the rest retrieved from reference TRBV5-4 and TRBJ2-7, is ETGVTQSPTHLIKTRGQQVTLRCSSQSGHNTVSWYQQALGQGPQFIFQYYREEENGRGNFPPRFSGLQFPNYSSELNVNALELDDSALYLCASSLSAENHYEQYFGPGTRLTVT.